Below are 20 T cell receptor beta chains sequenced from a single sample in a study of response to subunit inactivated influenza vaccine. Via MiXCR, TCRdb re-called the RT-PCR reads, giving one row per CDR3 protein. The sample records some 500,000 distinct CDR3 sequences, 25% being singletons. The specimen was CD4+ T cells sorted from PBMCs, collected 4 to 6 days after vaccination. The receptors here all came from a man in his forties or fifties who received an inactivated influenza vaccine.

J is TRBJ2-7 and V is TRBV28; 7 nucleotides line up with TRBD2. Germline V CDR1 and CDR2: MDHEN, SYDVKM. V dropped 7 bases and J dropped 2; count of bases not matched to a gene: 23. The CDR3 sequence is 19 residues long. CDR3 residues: CASTSLWAFLRGTTYEQYF. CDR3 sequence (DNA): TGTGCCAGCACCTCCCTTTGGGCTTTTTTGCGGGGGACTACCTACGAGCAGTACTTC.

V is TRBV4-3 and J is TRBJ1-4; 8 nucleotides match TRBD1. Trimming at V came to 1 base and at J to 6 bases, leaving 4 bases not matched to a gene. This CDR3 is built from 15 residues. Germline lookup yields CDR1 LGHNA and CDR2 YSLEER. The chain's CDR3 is CASSQAGQVDEKLFF. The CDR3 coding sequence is TGCGCCAGCAGCCAAGCGGGACAGGTGGATGAAAAACTGTTTTTT.

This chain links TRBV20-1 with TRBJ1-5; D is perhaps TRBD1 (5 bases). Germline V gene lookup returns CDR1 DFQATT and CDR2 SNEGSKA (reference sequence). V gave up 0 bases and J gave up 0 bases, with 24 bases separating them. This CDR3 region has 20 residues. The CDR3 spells CSARDWGLVQTPNSNQPQHF. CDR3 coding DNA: TGCAGTGCTAGAGATTGGGGGTTGGTACAGACCCCCAATAGCAATCAGCCCCAGCATTTT.

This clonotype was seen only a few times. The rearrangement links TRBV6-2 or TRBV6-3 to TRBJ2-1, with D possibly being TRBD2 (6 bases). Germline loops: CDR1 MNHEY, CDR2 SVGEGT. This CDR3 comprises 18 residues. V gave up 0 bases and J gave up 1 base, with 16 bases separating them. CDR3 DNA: TGTGCCAGCAGTTACTCGAGGAATCGGGGGTTTTCCTACAATGAGCAGTTCTTC. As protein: CASSYSRNRGFSYNEQFF.

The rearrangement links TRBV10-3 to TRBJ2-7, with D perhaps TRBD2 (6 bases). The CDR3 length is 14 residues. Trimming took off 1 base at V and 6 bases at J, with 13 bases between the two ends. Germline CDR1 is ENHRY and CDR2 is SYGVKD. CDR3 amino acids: CAISEFAAGGEQYF. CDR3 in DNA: TGTGCCATCAGTGAGTTTGCAGCGGGTGGCGAGCAGTACTTC.

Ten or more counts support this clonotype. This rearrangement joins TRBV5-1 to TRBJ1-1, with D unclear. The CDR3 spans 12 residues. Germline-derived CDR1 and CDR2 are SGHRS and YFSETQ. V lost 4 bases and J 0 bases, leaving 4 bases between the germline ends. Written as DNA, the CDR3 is TGCGCCAGCAGCATCATGAACACTGAAGCTTTCTTT. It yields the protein CASSIMNTEAFF.

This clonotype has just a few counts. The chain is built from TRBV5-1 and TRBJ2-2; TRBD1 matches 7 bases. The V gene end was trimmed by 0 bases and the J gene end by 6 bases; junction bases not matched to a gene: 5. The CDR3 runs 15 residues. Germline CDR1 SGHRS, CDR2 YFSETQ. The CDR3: CASSLARGSAGELFF. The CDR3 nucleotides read TGCGCCAGCAGCTTGGCCAGGGGGTCGGCCGGGGAGCTGTTTTTT.

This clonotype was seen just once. Written as DNA, the CDR3 is TGTGCCAGTAGCGCTGGTCCTAACACCGGGGAGCTGTTTTTT. This gives the protein CASSAGPNTGELFF. The chain combines TRBV19 with TRBJ2-2; D gene ambiguous. This CDR3 is 14 amino acids long. Germline V lookup: CDR1 LNHDA, CDR2 SQIVND (reference sequence). Trimming took off 6 bases at V and 2 bases at J, with 10 bases between the two ends.

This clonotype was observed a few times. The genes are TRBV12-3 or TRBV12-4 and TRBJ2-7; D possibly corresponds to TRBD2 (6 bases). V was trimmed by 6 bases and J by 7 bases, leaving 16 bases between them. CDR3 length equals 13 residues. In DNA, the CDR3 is TGTGCCAGCAGGGGACTGCCCGCGGGGGAGCAGTACTTC. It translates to CASRGLPAGEQYF.

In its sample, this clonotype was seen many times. CDR3 residues: CASSQDNEKLFF. CDR3 sequence (DNA): TGCGCCAGCAGCCAAGATAATGAAAAACTGTTTTTT. This chain uses TRBV4-1 with TRBJ1-4; D unresolved. Trimming pared 0 bases from V and 4 bases from J, leaving 0 bases between. Looked up from germline, CDR1 is MGHRA and CDR2 is YSYEKL. This CDR3 is 12 amino acids long.

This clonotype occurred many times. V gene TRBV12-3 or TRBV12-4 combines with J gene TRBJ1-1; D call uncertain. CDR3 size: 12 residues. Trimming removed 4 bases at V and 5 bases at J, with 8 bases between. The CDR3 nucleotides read TGTGCCAGCAGTTCGGGCAGAACTGAAGCTTTCTTT. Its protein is CASSSGRTEAFF.

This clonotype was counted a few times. In DNA form, the CDR3 reads TGTGCCAGCAGCTTAGCTGATATTCGGAACAGGGTGGGACCCAAAAACATTCAGTACTTC. Translating gives CASSLADIRNRVGPKNIQYF. J is TRBJ2-4 and V is TRBV7-2; possibly TRBD1 for D (6 bases). Trimming took off 0 bases at V and 2 bases at J, with 23 bases between the two ends. The CDR3 consists of 20 residues. The germline gives CDR1 SGHTA, CDR2 FQGNSA.

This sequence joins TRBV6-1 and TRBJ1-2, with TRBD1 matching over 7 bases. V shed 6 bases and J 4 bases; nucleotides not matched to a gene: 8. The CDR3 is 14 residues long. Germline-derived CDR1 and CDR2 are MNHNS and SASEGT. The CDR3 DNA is TGTGCCAGCAGCCCCGGGACAGCCACCTATGGCTACACCTTC. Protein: CASSPGTATYGYTF.

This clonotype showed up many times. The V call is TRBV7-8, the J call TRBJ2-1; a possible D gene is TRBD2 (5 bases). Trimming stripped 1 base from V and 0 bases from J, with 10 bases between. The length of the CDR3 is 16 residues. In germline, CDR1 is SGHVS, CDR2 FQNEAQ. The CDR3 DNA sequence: TGTGCCAGCAGCTTAGGAACGGGGAACTCCTACAATGAGCAGTTCTTC. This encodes CASSLGTGNSYNEQFF.

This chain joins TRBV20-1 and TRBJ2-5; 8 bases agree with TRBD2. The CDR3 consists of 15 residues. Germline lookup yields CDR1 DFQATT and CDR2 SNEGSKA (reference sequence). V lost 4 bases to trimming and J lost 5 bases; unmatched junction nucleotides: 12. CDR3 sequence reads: CSAISMRGAWETQYF. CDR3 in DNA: TGCAGTGCTATTTCCATGCGGGGGGCCTGGGAGACCCAGTACTTC.

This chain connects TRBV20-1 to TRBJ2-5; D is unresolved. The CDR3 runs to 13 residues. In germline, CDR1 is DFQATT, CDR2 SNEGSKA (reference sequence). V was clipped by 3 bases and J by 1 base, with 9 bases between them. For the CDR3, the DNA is TGCAGTGCTAGTGTAGGATTCCAAGAGACCCAGTACTTC. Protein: CSASVGFQETQYF.

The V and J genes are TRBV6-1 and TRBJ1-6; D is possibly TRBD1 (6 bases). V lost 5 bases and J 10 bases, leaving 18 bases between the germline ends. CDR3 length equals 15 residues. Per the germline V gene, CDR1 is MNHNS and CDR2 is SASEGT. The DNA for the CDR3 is TGTGCCAGCAGTAGACCGGGACATTTCGGGTCACCCCTCCACTTT. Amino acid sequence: CASSRPGHFGSPLHF.

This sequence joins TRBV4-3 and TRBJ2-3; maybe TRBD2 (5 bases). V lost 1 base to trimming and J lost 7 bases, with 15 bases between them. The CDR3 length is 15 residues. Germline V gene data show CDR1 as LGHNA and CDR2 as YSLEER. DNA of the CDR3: TGCGCCAGCAGCCAAGCCCTCGGACTTACTAATACGCAGTATTTT. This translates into CASSQALGLTNTQYF.

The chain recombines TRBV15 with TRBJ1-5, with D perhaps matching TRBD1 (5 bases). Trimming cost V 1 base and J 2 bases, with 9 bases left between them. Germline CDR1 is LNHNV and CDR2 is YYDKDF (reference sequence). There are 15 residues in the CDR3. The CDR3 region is CATSRGVTGNQPQHF. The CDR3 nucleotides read TGTGCCACCAGCAGAGGGGTGACAGGCAATCAGCCCCAGCATTTT.

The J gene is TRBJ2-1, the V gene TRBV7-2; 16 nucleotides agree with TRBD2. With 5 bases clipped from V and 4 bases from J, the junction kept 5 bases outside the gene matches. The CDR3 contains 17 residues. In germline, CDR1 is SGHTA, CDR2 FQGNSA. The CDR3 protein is CASSPRGLAGGYNEQFF. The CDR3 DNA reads TGTGCCAGCAGCCCACGGGGACTAGCGGGAGGGTACAATGAGCAGTTCTTC.